The 30 T cell receptor beta chains given below trace back to one sample, sequenced in a study of molecular identifiers for immune sequencing clone quantification. TCRdb passed the PCR reads through MiXCR, listing each CDR3 protein once. Among around 460,000 distinct CDR3 sequences listed, approximately 25% were seen once. The sequencing input was naive CD8+ T cells from blood, with Jurkat cell RNA spiked in. Subset in this sample: FACS-sorted CD8+CD4-CCR7+CD45RA+ naive T cells. These receptors all come from a human donor in good health. Some libraries in this study had Jurkat cell RNA spiked in.

This clonotype has more than one count but fewer than ten. V and J are TRBV13 and TRBJ2-7; TRBD1 might be the D (5 bases). Germline loops: CDR1 PRHDT, CDR2 FYEKMQ (reference sequence). The CDR3 loop spans 15 amino acids. V lost 0 bases to trimming and J lost 4 bases, with 13 bases between them. For the CDR3, the DNA is TGTGCCAGCAGCTTAGGCGGTTCAGGGCAATACGAGCAGTACTTC. Translating it yields CASSLGGSGQYEQYF.

Notes on this clonotype: The CDR3 ends on some other residue instead of the conserved phenylalanine or tryptophan, so this is likely a read error. DNA of the CDR3: TGTGCCAGTTCCCCCGGGACCTCCAACACTGAAGCTTTCCTT. It translates to CASSPGTSNTEAFL. The chain joins TRBV19 to TRBJ1-1; D possibly corresponds to TRBD1 (5 bases). The CDR3 totals 14 residues. The germline gives CDR1 LNHDA, CDR2 SQIVND (reference sequence). Trimming shortened V by 8 bases and J by 2 bases, and 15 bases separated the two germline ends.

This clonotype was counted a few times. This sequence joins TRBV3-1 and TRBJ1-1, with 11 nucleotides matching TRBD1. The length of the CDR3 is 18 residues. CDR1 is LGHDT and CDR2 is YNNKEL in the germline V gene (reference sequence). J gave up 4 bases and V 2 bases, and 12 bases lay outside the gene matches. The CDR3 is CASSQNAWDRGLGTEAFF. In nucleotides, the CDR3 is TGTGCCAGCAGCCAAAATGCGTGGGACAGGGGGTTGGGCACTGAAGCTTTCTTT.

V usage is TRBV7-8 and J usage is TRBJ2-7; 10 bases fit TRBD1. With V trimmed by 1 base and J by 3 bases, 6 bases remained unmatched. CDR1 SGHVS and CDR2 FQNEAQ come from the germline V gene. This CDR3 has 16 amino acids. The CDR3 DNA follows: TGTGCCAGCAGCTTAGTTCTCGGGACAGGGGACTACGAGCAGTACTTC. Residues: CASSLVLGTGDYEQYF.

This clonotype has ten or more counts. The DNA of the CDR3 is TGTGCCAGCAGCGCCGGACAGCCCTATGGCTACACCTTC. This gives the protein CASSAGQPYGYTF. V is TRBV9 and J is TRBJ1-2, with TRBD1 as a possible D gene (6 bases). CDR3 size: 13 residues. Trimming pared 3 bases from V and 4 bases from J, leaving 10 bases between. Per the germline V gene, CDR1 is SGDLS and CDR2 is YYNGEE.

This clonotype was found a few times. V and J are TRBV11-2 and TRBJ2-1; the D is unclear. Germline lookup yields CDR1 SGHAT and CDR2 FQNNGV. Trimming stripped 1 base from V and 9 bases from J, with 13 bases between. This CDR3 has 14 residues. CDR3 protein: CASSLGSSNGEQFF. In nucleotides, the CDR3 is TGTGCCAGCAGCTTAGGTTCCAGTAATGGTGAGCAGTTCTTC.

The table lists this clonotype with many counts. The chain carries TRBV12-3 or TRBV12-4 and TRBJ2-4; D unclear. The CDR3 is made up of 11 amino acids. V lost 4 bases, J lost 8 bases, and 6 bases lay in between. The CDR3 sequence: CASSSEDIQYF. The CDR3 coding sequence is TGTGCCAGCAGTTCCGAGGACATTCAGTACTTC.

This chain connects TRBV6-2 or TRBV6-3 to TRBJ2-1; D is perhaps TRBD1 or TRBD2 (5 bases each). Looked up from germline, CDR1 is MNHEY and CDR2 is SVGEGT. The CDR3 runs to 12 residues. Between the trimmed V and J ends, which lost 8 bases and 0 bases, there was a span of 5 bases. The CDR3 DNA is TGTGCCAGCGGGGGCTCCTACAATGAGCAGTTCTTC. This codes for CASGGSYNEQFF.

This CDR3 is CSASPVTSGTYEQYF. The CDR3 DNA follows: TGCAGTGCTAGCCCGGTCACTAGCGGGACCTACGAGCAGTACTTC. The chain is built from TRBV20-1 and TRBJ2-7; 10 bases fit TRBD2. Losses at the gene ends were 3 bases for V and 2 bases for J; bases not matched to a gene: 7. The CDR3 loop spans 15 amino acids. CDR1 and CDR2 from the germline V gene are DFQATT and SNEGSKA (reference sequence).

The table lists this clonotype with a few counts. V usage is TRBV18 and J usage is TRBJ1-5, with D tentatively TRBD1 (5 bases). Germline V lookup: CDR1 KGHSH, CDR2 LQKENI. The V end was cut by 6 bases, the J end by 4 bases, with 13 bases between. There are 14 residues in the CDR3. The CDR3 DNA follows: TGTGCCAGCTCTCGCGGGGGGGGAAATCAGCCCCAGCATTTT. As protein: CASSRGGGNQPQHF.

The chain joins TRBV11-2 to TRBJ2-7; 7 bases are a match to TRBD2. The J segment lost 7 bases and the V segment lost 5 bases, leaving 8 bases of the junction unmatched. The CDR3 runs 13 residues. Germline assignment: CDR1 SGHAT and CDR2 FQNNGV. The CDR3 bases are TGTGCCAGCAGCCCCCGAATCGGGGGGGAGCAGTACTTC. This gives the protein CASSPRIGGEQYF.

To note about this clonotype: With a much larger clone just one base away, this may be a read error. The chain couples TRBV20-1 to TRBJ1-5; D is uncertain. The CDR3 spans 12 residues. Germline lookup yields CDR1 DFQATT and CDR2 SNEGSKA (reference sequence). The CDR3 nucleotides are TGCAGTGCTAGAGATTGGAATCAGCCCCCGCATTTT. This sequence encodes CSARDWNQPPHF.

About this clonotype itself: The CDR3 ends on some other residue instead of the conserved phenylalanine or tryptophan, so this is likely a read error. The chain links TRBV7-6 to TRBJ1-6; no firm D call. CDR1 SGHVS and CDR2 FNYEAQ come from the germline V gene. The CDR3 spans 16 residues. Here the CDR3 reads CTSSLVALSYNSPLHL. DNA of the CDR3: TGTACCAGCAGCTTAGTAGCTCTGTCCTATAATTCACCCCTCCACCTT.

In regard to this clonotype: A clone one base away is much larger, so this may be a read error. The chain employs TRBV3-1 and TRBJ1-4; the D gene is possibly TRBD1 (5 bases). The length of the CDR3 is 13 residues. Germline CDR1 and CDR2: LGHDT and YNNKEL (reference sequence). CDR3 region: CASRQGWGRAKIF. CDR3 nucleotide sequence: TGTGCCAGCCGCCAAGGATGGGGACGAGCTAAGATTTTT.

Ten or more counts support this clonotype. The chain couples TRBV6-1 to TRBJ1-5, with no clear D. The CDR3 totals 16 residues. The germline V gene encodes CDR1 MNHNS and CDR2 SASEGT. Deletions cut 2 bases from V and 3 bases from J, with 14 bases between. The CDR3 is CASSEFVPFDNQPQHF. The CDR3 DNA reads as TGTGCCAGCAGTGAATTTGTTCCCTTCGACAATCAGCCCCAGCATTTT.

This clonotype was detected a few times. The chain uses TRBV4-3 and TRBJ2-1; either TRBD1 or TRBD2 may supply D (5 bases each). V was clipped by 4 bases and J by 7 bases, with 14 bases between them. This CDR3 is 14 amino acids long. The germline V gene has CDR1 LGHNA and CDR2 YSLEER. In DNA, the CDR3 is TGCGCCAGCAGCCCGACGGGACCGGCGAATGAGCAGTTCTTC. Amino acid sequence: CASSPTGPANEQFF.

This clonotype was counted many times. The J gene is TRBJ1-1, the V gene TRBV6-5; D is unclear. V lost 0 bases to trimming and J lost 5 bases, with 10 bases between them. Germline CDR1 is MNHEY and CDR2 is SVGAGI. CDR3 length: 14 amino acids. The CDR3 here is CASSYSPGGTEAFF. In DNA, the CDR3 is TGTGCCAGCAGTTACTCCCCCGGAGGGACTGAAGCTTTCTTT.

Turning to this clonotype: A read error may explain this, as a much larger clone is one base away. The chain combines TRBV12-5 with TRBJ1-1, with 10 bases matching TRBD1. Germline CDR1 LGHNT, CDR2 FRNRAP. This CDR3 spans 16 amino acids. The CDR3 sequence is CTSGYPDRGFVFEAFF. In DNA, the CDR3 is TGTACTAGTGGTTATCCGGACAGGGGGTTTGTTTTTGAAGCTTTCTTT.

This clonotype was picked up a small number of times. The V gene is TRBV20-1, the J gene TRBJ2-7; 8 nucleotides line up with TRBD2. The CDR3 extends over 14 amino acids. The V segment lost 5 bases and the J segment 1 base; nucleotides outside the gene matches: 7. Germline V CDR1 and CDR2: DFQATT, SNEGSKA (reference sequence). CDR3 DNA: TGCAGTGCTCAGCTAGCGGGCGGTTCCTACGAGCAGTACTTC. Translating gives CSAQLAGGSYEQYF.

For this clonotype: A read error is possible here, since a much larger clone lies one base away. The chain joins TRBV7-9 to TRBJ2-3, with TRBD2 as a possible D gene (5 bases). With 8 bases removed from V and 2 bases from J, the gap between germline ends came to 20 bases. This CDR3 comprises 16 residues. The germline CDR1 and CDR2 sequences are SEHNR and FQNEAQ (reference sequence). CDR3 DNA sequence: TGTGCCAGCGCCACGTCCCTAACGGGATACACAGATACGCAGTATTTT. Encoded protein: CASATSLTGYTDTQYF.

This clonotype occurred a few times. The chain joins TRBV4-1 to TRBJ2-5; no firm D call. Germline V lookup: CDR1 MGHRA, CDR2 YSYEKL. V gave up 0 bases and J gave up 5 bases, with 10 bases separating them. The CDR3 is 14 amino acids. In nucleotides, the CDR3 is TGCGCCAGCAGCCAAGATCTGACCCCCGAGACCCAGTACTTC. This sequence encodes CASSQDLTPETQYF.

Comment on this clonotype: A much larger clone differs by one base, so this may be a read error. The chain uses TRBV19 and TRBJ2-4; a possible D gene is TRBD2 (5 bases). Per the germline V gene, CDR1 is LNHDA and CDR2 is SQIVND (reference sequence). Trimming took 9 bases from V and 5 from J, leaving 11 bases between them. This CDR3 has 12 amino acids. The CDR3 spells CASGLTENIQYF. CDR3 DNA: TGTGCCAGCGGACTGACCGAAAACATTCAGTACTTC.

There are many counts of this clonotype. The V call is TRBV7-9, the J call TRBJ2-5, with 7 positions matching TRBD1. J gave up 3 bases and V 7 bases, and 11 bases lay outside the gene matches. This CDR3 spans 15 amino acids. Germline V lookup: CDR1 SEHNR, CDR2 FQNEAQ (reference sequence). The CDR3 DNA sequence: TGTGCCAGCAACTCCCAAGGGCAGGGGGAAGAGACCCAGTACTTC. Its protein product is CASNSQGQGEETQYF.

This clonotype was detected only once. A much more abundant neighbour one base away suggests this may be a read error. The rearrangement joins TRBV20-1 to TRBJ2-3; the D gene is possibly TRBD1 (6 bases). CDR3 length: 13 residues. CDR1 and CDR2 (germline): DFQATT, SNEGSKA (reference sequence). This chain's CDR3 is CSAIDRLTDTLYF. The CDR3, as DNA: TGCAGTGCCATTGACAGGCTCACAGATACGCTGTATTTT.

The V and J genes are TRBV6-6 and TRBJ1-1; D is undetermined. Germline CDR1 is MNHNY and CDR2 is SVGAGI (reference sequence). The CDR3 consists of 16 residues. The ends were cut back, 4 bases at V and 4 bases at J, with 19 bases in the middle. The CDR3 loop reads CASSSDVIEASTEAFF. CDR3 bases: TGTGCCAGCAGTTCGGACGTAATCGAGGCGTCCACTGAAGCTTTCTTT.

The rearrangement links TRBV11-2 to TRBJ2-1; no clear D gene. The germline V gene encodes CDR1 SGHAT and CDR2 FQNNGV. The CDR3 has 11 amino acids. Trimming took 7 bases from V and 2 from J, leaving 3 bases between them. In DNA form, the CDR3 reads TGTGCCAGCAACACCTACAATGAGCAGTTCTTC. Encoded protein: CASNTYNEQFF.

This sequence joins TRBV30 and TRBJ2-2, with unresolved D. Germline assignment: CDR1 GTSNPN and CDR2 SVGIG (reference sequence). Trimming cost V 0 bases and J 4 bases, with 12 bases left between them. This CDR3 has 15 amino acids. This CDR3 is CAWSVRPKLTGELFF. For the CDR3, the DNA is TGTGCCTGGAGTGTAAGGCCCAAACTCACCGGGGAGCTGTTTTTT.

By its share, this clonotype is medium-sized. This chain uses TRBV13 with TRBJ2-6; 7 positions agree with TRBD1. CDR1 is PRHDT and CDR2 is FYEKMQ in the germline V gene (reference sequence). V shed 4 bases and J 2 bases; nucleotides not matched to a gene: 5. This CDR3 is 16 amino acids long. The CDR3 protein is CASSSGQAAGANVLTF. The CDR3 DNA reads as TGTGCCAGCAGCTCCGGACAGGCTGCTGGGGCCAACGTCCTGACTTTC.

This clonotype has more than one count but fewer than ten. V is TRBV27 and J is TRBJ1-2, with a possible D match to TRBD1 (6 bases). Germline assignment: CDR1 MNHEY and CDR2 SMNVEV (reference sequence). This CDR3 region has 14 residues. The germline V and J ends were trimmed by 3 bases and 4 bases, with 12 bases remaining between them. CDR3 sequence: CASSFAGAAYGYTF. The DNA for the CDR3 is TGTGCCAGCAGTTTCGCGGGGGCTGCCTATGGCTACACCTTC.

This chain links TRBV6-5 with TRBJ2-7, with D perhaps TRBD2 (6 bases). V lost 3 bases to trimming and J lost 6 bases, with 15 bases between them. The CDR3 extends over 14 amino acids. CDR1 and CDR2 (germline): MNHEY, SVGAGI. This CDR3 reads CASSYLAGAGEQYF. In DNA, the CDR3 is TGTGCCAGCAGTTATTTGGCCGGAGCGGGCGAGCAGTACTTC.